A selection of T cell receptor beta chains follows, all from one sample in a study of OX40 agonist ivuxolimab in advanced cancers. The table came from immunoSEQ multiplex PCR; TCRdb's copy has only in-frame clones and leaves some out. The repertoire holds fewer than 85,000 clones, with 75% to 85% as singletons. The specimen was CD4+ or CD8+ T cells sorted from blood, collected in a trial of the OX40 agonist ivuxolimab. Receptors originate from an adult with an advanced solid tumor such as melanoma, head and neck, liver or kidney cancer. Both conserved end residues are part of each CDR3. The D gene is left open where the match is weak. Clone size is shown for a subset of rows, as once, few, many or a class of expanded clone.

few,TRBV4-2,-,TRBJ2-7,TGTGCCAGCAGCCAAGAATTGGCGGGGCACGAGCAGTACTTC,CASSQELAGHEQYF
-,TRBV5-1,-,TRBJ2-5,TGCGCCAGCAGCAGACGGGACACCTACCAAGAGACCCAGTACTTC,CASSRRDTYQETQYF
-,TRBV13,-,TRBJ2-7,TGTGCCAGCAGCCGCGTTCTAGCCTGGTCCTCCTACGAGCAGTACTTC,CASSRVLAWSSYEQYF
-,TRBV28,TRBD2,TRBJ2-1,TGTGCCAGCAGTCCTAGCGGGGCGTACAATGAGCAGTTCTTC,CASSPSGAYNEQFF
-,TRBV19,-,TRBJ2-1,TGTGCCAGTAGTAAGGAGTTAGCGGCACAATCGCAGTTCTTC,CASSKELAAQSQFF
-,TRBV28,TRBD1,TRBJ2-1,TGTGCCAGCAGTTTAATCCGACAGGGCCCATACAATGAGCAGTTCTTC,CASSLIRQGPYNEQFF
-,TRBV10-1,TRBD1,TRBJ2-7,TGCGCCAGCAGTGGGACAGGGGGCCCTTCCCAGTACTTC,CASSGTGGPSQYF
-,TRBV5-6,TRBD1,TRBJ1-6,TGTGCCAGCAGCGGAGAGACAGGGGCTAATTCACCCCTCCACTTT,CASSGETGANSPLHF
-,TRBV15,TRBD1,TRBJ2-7,TGTGCCACCAGCAGAGGGGACAGGGGGCTGGACGAGCAGTACTTC,CATSRGDRGLDEQYF
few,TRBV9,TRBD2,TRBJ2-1,TGTGCCAGCAGGAAAACTAGCGGAGTATACAATGAGCAGTTCTTC,CASRKTSGVYNEQFF